The sequence of this T cell receptor beta chain was determined in a study of beta chain features in type 1 diabetes. At the level of the study: What patients shared with healthy donors was a similar profile of age, gender and cell yields.

The investigators reverse transcribed all of the isolated RNA, so they sequenced expressed TCRB transcripts. Some clones are missing from TCRdb's copy, which holds only in-frame ones; the method was immunoSEQ multiplex PCR. The data contain over 650,000 clones, over 11% of them singletons. About this clone: The target antigen is unknown.

The CDR3 runs to 15 residues. Germline V gene data show CDR1 as LNHNV and CDR2 as YYDKDF (reference sequence). V lost 0 bases and J lost 3; bases outside the gene matches: 2. A heparinised blood draw that averaged around 0.12 L was obtained once from each donor. Whole-study results and caveats: Shorter TCRB CDR3s, moderately but significantly so, were found in Type 1 diabetes patients in all four CD4+ subsets. Sequencing of cDNA might inflate the share of cells that strongly express TCR.

The material sequenced was naive CD4+ T cells from blood. This clonotype was obtained from a man aged 18 to 30 with type 1 diabetes. V and J are TRBV15 and TRBJ2-5; 9 positions match TRBD2. CDR3 DNA: TGTGCCACCAGCAGAGATTCTAGCGGGAAAGAGACCCAGTACTTC. Protein product: CATSRDSSGKETQYF.